This TCR beta chain was identified in a study of shared clonotypes between healthy human individuals. Notes on the study in general: Investigators collected only blood, and repertoires in tissues likely differ.

Libraries were prepared by immunoSEQ multiplex PCR; TCRdb keeps only in-frame clonotypes and omits some of them. Of more than 400,000 clones in the sample, about 96% were seen once. With respect to this clone: Its antigen is unidentified.

The CDR3 totals 15 residues. CDR1 SEHNR and CDR2 FQNEAQ come from the germline V gene (reference sequence). Losses at the gene ends were 5 bases for V and 4 bases for J; bases not matched to a gene: 7. J is TRBJ1-4 and V is TRBV7-9; 7 bases are shared with TRBD1. Material: naive CD4+ T cells sorted from blood. Subset denoted: CD45RA+ positively selected. The clonotype comes from a woman aged 25 to 39 in good health. The CDR3: CASSNPGQNNEKLFF. CDR3 DNA: TGTGCCAGCAGCAACCCGGGACAGAATAATGAAAAACTGTTTTTT. Filled out from reference TRBV7-9 and TRBJ1-4, the complete variable domain reads DTGVSQNPRHKITKRGQNVTFRCDPISEHNRLYWYRQTLGQGPEFLTYFQNEAQLEKSRLLSDRFSAERPKGSFSTLEIQRTEQGDSAMYLCASSNPGQNNEKLFFGSGTQLSVL.